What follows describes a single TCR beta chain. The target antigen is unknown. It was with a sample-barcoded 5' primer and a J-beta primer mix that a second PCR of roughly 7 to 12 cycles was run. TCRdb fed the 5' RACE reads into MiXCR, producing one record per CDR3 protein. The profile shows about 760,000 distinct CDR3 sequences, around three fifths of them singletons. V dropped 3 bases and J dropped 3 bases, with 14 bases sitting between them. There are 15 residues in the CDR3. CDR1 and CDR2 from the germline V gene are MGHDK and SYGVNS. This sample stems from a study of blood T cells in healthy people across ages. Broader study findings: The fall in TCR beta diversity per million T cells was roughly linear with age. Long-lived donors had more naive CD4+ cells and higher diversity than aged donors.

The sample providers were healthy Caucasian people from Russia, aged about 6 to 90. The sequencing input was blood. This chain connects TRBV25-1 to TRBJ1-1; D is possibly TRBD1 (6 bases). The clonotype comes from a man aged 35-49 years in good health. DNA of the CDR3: TGTGCCAGCAGTGAGATTGGGGGGCGCGACACTGAAGCTTTCTTT. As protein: CASSEIGGRDTEAFF.